This T cell receptor (beta chain) was retrieved from a study of T cell responses to AZD1222 COVID-19 vaccine. CDR3 length: 18 amino acids. V shed 4 bases and J 6 bases; nucleotides not matched to a gene: 17. CDR1 is GTSNPN, CDR2 SVGIG, per germline (reference sequence). Some clones are missing from TCRdb's copy, which holds only in-frame ones; the method was immunoSEQ multiplex PCR. The sample lists some 140,000 clones; about 91% were seen once. The J gene is TRBJ1-6, the V gene TRBV30, with 8 nucleotides matching TRBD1. The sequence was obtained from an adult in good health. The sample in question was peripheral blood, obtained on day 0 of AZD1222 vaccination. The CDR3 spells CAWTRERTGRSGNSPLHF. The DNA for the CDR3 is TGTGCCTGGACTCGCGAGAGGACAGGGAGAAGTGGTAATTCACCCCTCCACTTT.